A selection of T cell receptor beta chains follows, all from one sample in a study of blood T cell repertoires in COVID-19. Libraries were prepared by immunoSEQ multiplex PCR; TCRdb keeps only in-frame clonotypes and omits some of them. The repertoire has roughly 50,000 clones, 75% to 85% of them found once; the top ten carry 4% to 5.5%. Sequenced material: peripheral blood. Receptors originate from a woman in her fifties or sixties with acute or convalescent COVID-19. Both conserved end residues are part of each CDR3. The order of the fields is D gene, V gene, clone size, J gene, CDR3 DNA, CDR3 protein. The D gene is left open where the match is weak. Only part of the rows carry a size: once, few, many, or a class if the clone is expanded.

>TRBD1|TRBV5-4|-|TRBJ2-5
TGTGCCTGCACCAGGGGGCAAAAAGAGACCCAGTACTTC
CACTRGQKETQYF
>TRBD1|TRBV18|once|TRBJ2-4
TGTGCCAGCTCCCCGGGAATCTGGGACAGGGGGAAAAACATTCAGTACTTC
CASSPGIWDRGKNIQYF
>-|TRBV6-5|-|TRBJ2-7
TGTGCCAGCAAACCCTACTCTTCATCTCCCTACGAGCAGTACTTC
CASKPYSSSPYEQYF
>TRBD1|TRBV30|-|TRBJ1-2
TGTGCCTGGAGTGTACGTTGGACAGGGGGCTACACCTTC
CAWSVRWTGGYTF
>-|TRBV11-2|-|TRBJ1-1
TGTGCCAACGGGGGAGACATGAACACTGAAGCTTTCTTT
CANGGDMNTEAFF
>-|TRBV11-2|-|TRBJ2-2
TGTGCCAGCAGCCCCCAGGAGGCCGGGGAGCTGTTTTTT
CASSPQEAGELFF
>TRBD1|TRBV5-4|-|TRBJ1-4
TGTGCCAGCAGCGCACGGACAGGGGCCAAAGAAAAACTGTTTTTT
CASSARTGAKEKLFF
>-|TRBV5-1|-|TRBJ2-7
TGCGCCAGCAGCTTGGGGGGCACAGGTTACGAGCAGTACTTC
CASSLGGTGYEQYF
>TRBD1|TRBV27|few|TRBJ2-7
TGTGCCAGCAGTCCAACCGGGACAGGGACCGAGCAGTACTTC
CASSPTGTGTEQYF
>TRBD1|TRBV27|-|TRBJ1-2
TGTGCCAGCAGTTTCCTGGACAGGGGGGTAGGCGGCTACACCTTC
CASSFLDRGVGGYTF
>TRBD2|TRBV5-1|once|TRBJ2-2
TGCGCCAGCAGAGTTTCGTTCGGGACTAGCAAGGACACCGGGGAGCTGTTTTTT
CASRVSFGTSKDTGELFF
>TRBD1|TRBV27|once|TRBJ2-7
TGTGCCAGCAGGCGGACAGGGAGCTCCTACGAGCAGTACTTC
CASRRTGSSYEQYF
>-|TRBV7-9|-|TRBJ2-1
TGTGCCAGCAGCTTTGACAGCCACACCCAGTTCTTC
CASSFDSHTQFF
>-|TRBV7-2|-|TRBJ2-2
TGTGCCAGCAGCCTCTACCAGAACACCGGGGAGCTGTTTTTT
CASSLYQNTGELFF
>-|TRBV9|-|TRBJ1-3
TGTGCCAGCAGCGGAGGGTGGGATTTCTCTGGAAACACCATATATTTT
CASSGGWDFSGNTIYF
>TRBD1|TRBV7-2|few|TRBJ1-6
TGTGCCAGCAGCTTCGGACAGGGAGGGTTCCCCCTCCACTTT
CASSFGQGGFPLHF
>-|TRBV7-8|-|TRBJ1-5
TGTGCCAGCAGCTTACAGGGGAATCAGCCCCAGCATTTT
CASSLQGNQPQHF